This T cell receptor (beta chain) derives from a study of cytomegalovirus exposure and HLA in healthy donors. Findings of the study overall: Accurate predictions that matched the HLA-A and HLA-B alleles of most subjects were reportedly made from TCR beta sequences. Productive rates of about 87% or about 30% were seen for most TCR beta V segments in an earlier analysis.

The PCR was carried out with 60 Vbeta primers and 13 Jbeta primers. Measured with immunoSEQ multiplex PCR; TCRdb has only the in-frame clones, and not every one. The sample shows about 43,000 clones, about 60% of them seen only once. Turning to this clone: What it recognizes is unknown.

The V end lost 5 bases, the J end lost 8 bases, and 16 bases lay between the germline ends. The CDR3 spans 13 residues. The V gene's germline CDR1 is SGDLS and CDR2 YYNGEE. The chain couples TRBV9 to TRBJ1-2; D gene unclear. This receptor was identified in a human donor in good health. Sequencing was performed on PBMCs. The CDR3 loop reads CASSPRLGRGYTF. CDR3 nucleotides: TGTGCCAGCAGTCCCAGACTGGGTAGAGGCTACACCTTC.